Each of the 13 T cell receptor beta chains below was sequenced from the same sample in a study of yellow fever vaccine responses in identical twins. TCRdb passed the RT-PCR reads through MiXCR, listing each CDR3 protein once. There are approximately 20,000 distinct CDR3 sequences in the sample; around 65% occur only once, and approximately 2.2% lies in the top ten. The sequenced sample was T cells from blood (PBMCs), unsorted or a sorted subset (not recorded which), obtained before or after yellow fever vaccination (not recorded which). The receptors here all came from a woman between 18 and 29 years old who received the yellow fever vaccine.

V usage is TRBV29-1 and J usage is TRBJ2-7; TRBD1 aligns across 9 bases. V lost 8 bases to trimming and J lost 1 base; unmatched junction nucleotides: 9. The CDR3 totals 14 residues. Looked up from germline, CDR1 is SQVTM and CDR2 is ANQGSEA. CDR3 in DNA: TGCAGCTTAAGTTGGGACAGGGATTCCTACGAGCAGTACTTC. Translated: CSLSWDRDSYEQYF.

This clonotype was counted a single time. This chain connects TRBV10-3 to TRBJ2-1; 15 positions agree with TRBD2. CDR1 and CDR2 from the germline V gene are ENHRY and SYGVKD. Trimming removed 5 bases from V and 0 bases from J; junction bases left unmatched: 11. This CDR3 comprises 20 residues. The CDR3 is CAISPTGLAGGHSSYNEQFF. For the CDR3, the DNA is TGTGCCATCAGTCCTACCGGACTAGCGGGAGGGCACAGCTCCTACAATGAGCAGTTCTTC.

This clonotype has just a few counts. CDR3 sequence: CASSFAQGRDTEAFF. CDR3 nucleotides: TGTGCCAGCAGCTTCGCTCAGGGCCGGGACACTGAAGCTTTCTTT. The chain has TRBV11-1 and TRBJ1-1; maybe TRBD1 (5 bases). The CDR3 length is 15 residues. The germline V gene encodes CDR1 SGHAT and CDR2 FQDESV (reference sequence). V lost 3 bases and J 3 bases, leaving 14 bases between the germline ends.

V gene TRBV5-1 combines with J gene TRBJ1-5, with 10 bases that match TRBD1. CDR1 SGHRS and CDR2 YFSETQ come from the germline V gene. V was pared by 4 bases and J by 7 bases, with 8 bases of the junction left unmatched. The CDR3 consists of 15 residues. This chain's CDR3 is CASSLTGGAGQPQHF. CDR3 in DNA: TGCGCCAGCAGCCTGACAGGGGGCGCCGGGCAGCCCCAGCATTTT.

V usage is TRBV18 and J usage is TRBJ2-1; 12 bases match TRBD2. Looked up from germline, CDR1 is KGHSH and CDR2 is LQKENI. J lost 1 base, V lost 3 bases, and 4 bases had no gene match. The CDR3 has 17 residues. The CDR3 nucleotides read TGTGCCAGCTCACCGACGACTAGCGGGGGTTCCTACAATGAGCAGTTCTTC. Protein: CASSPTTSGGSYNEQFF.

The chain employs TRBV27 and TRBJ2-4; D is uncertain. The germline CDR1 and CDR2 sequences are MNHEY and SMNVEV (reference sequence). The CDR3 consists of 13 residues. Trimming cost V 6 bases and J 0 bases, with 6 bases left between them. DNA for the CDR3: TGTGCCAGCAGCTCAATAGCCAAAAACATTCAGTACTTC. Protein: CASSSIAKNIQYF.

The chain joins TRBV11-1 to TRBJ2-2; D is undetermined. Trimming pared 4 bases from V and 9 bases from J, leaving 15 bases between. The CDR3 runs to 14 residues. Germline V CDR1 and CDR2: SGHAT, FQDESV (reference sequence). CDR3 loop: CASSSQTASRELFF. DNA of the CDR3: TGTGCCAGCAGCTCGCAAACGGCCTCCAGGGAGCTGTTTTTT.

V is TRBV2 and J is TRBJ2-2; the D is unclear. The CDR3 loop spans 13 amino acids. Germline V gives CDR1 SNHLY, CDR2 FYNNEI. Trimming stripped 8 bases from V and 4 bases from J, with 11 bases between. CDR3 region: CASDAEATGELFF. CDR3 coding DNA: TGTGCCAGCGACGCTGAAGCCACCGGGGAGCTGTTTTTT. Using reference TRBV2 and TRBJ2-2 for the parts outside the CDR3, the full variable domain is EPEVTQTPSHQVTQMGQEVILRCVPISNHLYFYWYRQILGQKVEFLVSFYNNEISEKSEIFDDQFSVERPDGSNFTLKIRSTKLEDSAMYFCASDAEATGELFFGEGSRLTVL.

The chain uses TRBV2 and TRBJ2-7, with D unclear. The germline gives CDR1 SNHLY, CDR2 FYNNEI. CDR3 length: 14 residues. Between the trimmed V and J ends, which lost 2 bases and 2 bases, there was a span of 10 bases. CDR3 DNA: TGTGCCAGCAGTGAATCAGCCAGCCCCTACGAGCAGTACTTC. This codes for CASSESASPYEQYF.

The chain has TRBV3-1 and TRBJ1-5; no clear D. This CDR3 spans 14 amino acids. Germline CDR1 LGHDT, CDR2 YNNKEL (reference sequence). V dropped 5 bases and J dropped 4 bases, with 12 bases sitting between them. The chain's CDR3 is CASSRGPSNQPQHF. The CDR3 DNA is TGTGCCAGCAGCAGAGGACCGTCGAATCAGCCCCAGCATTTT.

A single count supports this clonotype. The V and J genes are TRBV10-3 and TRBJ2-5; 8 bases match TRBD1. Germline assignment: CDR1 ENHRY and CDR2 SYGVKD. The CDR3 sequence is 15 residues long. Losses at the gene ends were 2 bases for V and 1 base for J; bases not matched to a gene: 3. The CDR3 nucleotides read TGTGCCATCAGTGAGGCCGACAGGGGCCAAGAGACCCAGTACTTC. It codes for CAISEADRGQETQYF.

This chain links TRBV13 with TRBJ1-1; the D gene is possibly TRBD1 (5 bases). In germline, CDR1 is PRHDT, CDR2 FYEKMQ (reference sequence). The CDR3 is 17 amino acids. V was trimmed by 3 bases and J by 5 bases, leaving 22 bases between them. The CDR3 sequence: CASSFWPQGDRRTEAFF. The CDR3 nucleotides read TGTGCCAGCAGCTTCTGGCCTCAAGGGGACCGTAGGACTGAAGCTTTCTTT.

The chain links TRBV12-3 or TRBV12-4 to TRBJ2-6; D is unclear. Trimming cost V 1 base and J 0 bases, with 1 base left between them. The CDR3 spans 14 residues. CDR3 DNA: TGTGCCAGCAGTTTAGACTCTGGGGCCAACGTCCTGACTTTC. This codes for CASSLDSGANVLTF.